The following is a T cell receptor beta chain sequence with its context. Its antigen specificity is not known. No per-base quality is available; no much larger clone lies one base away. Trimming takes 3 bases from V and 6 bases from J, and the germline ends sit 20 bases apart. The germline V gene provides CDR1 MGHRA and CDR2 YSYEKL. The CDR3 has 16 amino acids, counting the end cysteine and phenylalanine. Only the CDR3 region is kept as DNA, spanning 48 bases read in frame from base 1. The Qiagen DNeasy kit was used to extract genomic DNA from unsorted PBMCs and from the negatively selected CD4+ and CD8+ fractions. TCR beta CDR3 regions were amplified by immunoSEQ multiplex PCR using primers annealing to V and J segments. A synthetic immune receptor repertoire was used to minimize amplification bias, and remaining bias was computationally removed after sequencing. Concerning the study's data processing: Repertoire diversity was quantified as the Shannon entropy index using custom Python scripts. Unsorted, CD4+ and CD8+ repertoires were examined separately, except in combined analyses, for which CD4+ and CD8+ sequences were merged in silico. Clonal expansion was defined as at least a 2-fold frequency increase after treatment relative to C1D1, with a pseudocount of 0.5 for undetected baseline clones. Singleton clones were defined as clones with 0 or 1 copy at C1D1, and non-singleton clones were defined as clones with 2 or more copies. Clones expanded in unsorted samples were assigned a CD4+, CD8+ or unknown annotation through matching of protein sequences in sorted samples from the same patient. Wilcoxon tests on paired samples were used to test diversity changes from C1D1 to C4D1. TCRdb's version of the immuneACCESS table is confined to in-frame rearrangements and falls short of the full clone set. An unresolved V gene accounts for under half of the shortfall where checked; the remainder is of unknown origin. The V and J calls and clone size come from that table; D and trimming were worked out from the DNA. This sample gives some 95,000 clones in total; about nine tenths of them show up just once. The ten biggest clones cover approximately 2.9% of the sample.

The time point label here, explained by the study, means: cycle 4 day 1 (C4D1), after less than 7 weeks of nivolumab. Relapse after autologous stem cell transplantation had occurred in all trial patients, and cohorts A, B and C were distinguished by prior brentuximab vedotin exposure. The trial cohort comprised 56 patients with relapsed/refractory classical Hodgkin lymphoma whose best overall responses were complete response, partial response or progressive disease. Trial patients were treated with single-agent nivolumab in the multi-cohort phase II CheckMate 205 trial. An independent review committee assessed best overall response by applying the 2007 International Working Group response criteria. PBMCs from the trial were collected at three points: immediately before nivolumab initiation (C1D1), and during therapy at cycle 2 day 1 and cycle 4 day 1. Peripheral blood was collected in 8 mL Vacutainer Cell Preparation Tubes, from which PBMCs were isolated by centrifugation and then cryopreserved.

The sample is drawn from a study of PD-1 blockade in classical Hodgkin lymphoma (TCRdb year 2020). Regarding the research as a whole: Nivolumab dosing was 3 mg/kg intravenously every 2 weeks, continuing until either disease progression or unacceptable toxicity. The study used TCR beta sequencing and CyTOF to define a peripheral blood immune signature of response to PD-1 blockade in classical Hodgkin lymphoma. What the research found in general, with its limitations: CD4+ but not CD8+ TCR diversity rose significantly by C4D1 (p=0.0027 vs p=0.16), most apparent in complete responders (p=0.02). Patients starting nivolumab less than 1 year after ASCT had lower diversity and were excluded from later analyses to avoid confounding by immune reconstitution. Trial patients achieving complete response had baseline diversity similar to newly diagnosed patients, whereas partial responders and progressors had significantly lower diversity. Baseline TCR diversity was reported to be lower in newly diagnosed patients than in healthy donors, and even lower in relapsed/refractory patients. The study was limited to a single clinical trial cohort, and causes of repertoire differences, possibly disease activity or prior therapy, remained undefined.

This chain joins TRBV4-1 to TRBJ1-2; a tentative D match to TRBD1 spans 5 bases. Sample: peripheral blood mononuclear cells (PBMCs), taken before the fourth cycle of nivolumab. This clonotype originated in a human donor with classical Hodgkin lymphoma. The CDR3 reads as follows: CASSQSSVTDVDGYTF. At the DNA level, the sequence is TGCGCCAGCAGCCAGTCTTCCGTGACAGACGTTGATGGCTACACCTTC.